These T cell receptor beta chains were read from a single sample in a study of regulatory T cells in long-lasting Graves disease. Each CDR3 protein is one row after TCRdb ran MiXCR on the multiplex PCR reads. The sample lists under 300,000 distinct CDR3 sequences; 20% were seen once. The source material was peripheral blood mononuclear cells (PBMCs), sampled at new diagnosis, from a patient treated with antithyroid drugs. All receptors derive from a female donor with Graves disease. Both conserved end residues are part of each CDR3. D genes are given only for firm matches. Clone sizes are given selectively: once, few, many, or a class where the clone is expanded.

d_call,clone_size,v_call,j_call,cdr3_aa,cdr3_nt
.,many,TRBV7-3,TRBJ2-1,CASGYNNEQFF,TGTGCCAGCGGGTACAACAATGAGCAGTTCTTC
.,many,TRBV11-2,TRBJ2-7,CASSPVRLDYEQYF,TGTGCCAGCAGCCCCGTGAGGCTAGACTACGAGCAGTACTTC
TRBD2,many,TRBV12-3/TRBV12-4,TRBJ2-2,CASRLAGGHNTGELFF,TGTGCCAGCAGGCTAGCGGGGGGGCATAACACCGGGGAGCTGTTTTTT
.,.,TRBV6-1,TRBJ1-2,CASRRLSNYGYTF,TGTGCCAGCAGACGACTATCTAACTATGGCTACACCTTC
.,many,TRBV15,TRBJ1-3,CATSLNSGNTIYF,TGTGCCACCAGCCTAAACTCTGGAAACACCATATATTTT
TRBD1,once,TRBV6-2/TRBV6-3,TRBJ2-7,CASSGGQGILRAFYEQYF,TGTGCCAGCAGTGGGGGACAGGGTATTCTACGCGCATTCTACGAGCAGTACTTC
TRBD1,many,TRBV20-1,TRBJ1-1,CSARVWTGRMTEAFF,TGCAGTGCTAGGGTCTGGACAGGGAGAATGACTGAAGCTTTCTTT
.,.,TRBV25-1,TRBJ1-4,CASSERRETHEKLFF,TGTGCCAGCAGTGAAAGAAGGGAAACCCATGAAAAACTGTTTTTT
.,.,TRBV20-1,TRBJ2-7,CSAEPYRETYEQYF,TGCAGTGCGGAACCCTACAGAGAAACCTACGAGCAGTACTTC
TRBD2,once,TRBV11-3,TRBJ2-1,CASSFTLAGVQFF,TGTGCCAGCAGCTTTACCCTAGCGGGAGTGCAGTTCTTC
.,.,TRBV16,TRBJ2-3,CASRSRGRTQYF,TGTGCCAGCAGAAGCCGCGGGCGTACGCAGTATTTT
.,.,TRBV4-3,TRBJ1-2,CASSQGTTADGYTF,TGCGCCAGCAGCCAAGGGACAACCGCCGATGGCTACACCTTC
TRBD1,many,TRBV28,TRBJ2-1,CASSNRDSGYNEQFF,TGTGCCAGCAGTAACCGGGACAGCGGATACAATGAGCAGTTCTTC
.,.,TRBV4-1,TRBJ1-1,CASSRGGQMNTEAFF,TGCGCCAGCAGCCGAGGGGGACAAATGAACACTGAAGCTTTCTTT
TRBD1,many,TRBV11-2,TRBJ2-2,CASSLSQGRTGELFF,TGTGCCAGCAGCTTATCACAGGGGCGCACCGGGGAGCTGTTTTTT
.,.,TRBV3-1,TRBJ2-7,CASSQGKAGHEQYF,TGTGCCAGCAGCCAAGGCAAGGCAGGCCACGAGCAGTACTTC
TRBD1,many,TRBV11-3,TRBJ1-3,CASSPRDRDGNTIYF,TGTGCCAGCAGCCCCCGGGACAGGGATGGAAACACCATATATTTT
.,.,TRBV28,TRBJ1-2,CATLNYGYTF,TGTGCCACCCTAAACTATGGCTACACCTTC
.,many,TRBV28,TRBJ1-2,CASSFSVNYGYTF,TGTGCCAGCAGTTTTTCAGTTAACTATGGCTACACCTTC
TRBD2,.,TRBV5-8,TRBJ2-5,CASSWTSGSTQETQYF,TGTGCCAGCAGCTGGACTAGCGGGAGCACCCAAGAGACCCAGTACTTC
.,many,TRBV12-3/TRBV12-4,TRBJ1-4,CASSLQGSVEKLFF,TGTGCCAGCAGCTTGCAGGGGTCGGTTGAAAAACTGTTTTTT
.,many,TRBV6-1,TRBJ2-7,CASIYRLPGEQYF,TGTGCCAGCATATACAGGCTCCCGGGAGAGCAGTACTTC
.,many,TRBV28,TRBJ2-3,CASSLRRATDTQYF,TGTGCCAGCAGCCTACGGCGGGCCACAGATACGCAGTATTTT
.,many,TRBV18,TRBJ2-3,CASSPSQGKRDTQYF,TGTGCCAGCTCACCATCCCAGGGTAAAAGAGATACGCAGTATTTT
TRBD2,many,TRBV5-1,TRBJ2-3,CASSFNQRLAGSTDTQYF,TGTGCCAGCAGCTTCAACCAACGACTAGCGGGAAGCACAGATACGCAGTATTTT
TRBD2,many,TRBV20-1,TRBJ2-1,CSAIRTGGPSANEQFF,TGCAGTGCTATTCGAACGGGAGGGCCTAGCGCCAATGAGCAGTTCTTC